One sample yielded the 22 T cell receptor beta chains listed below, sequenced in a study of T cell changes during pregnancy in multiple sclerosis. Assay used: immunoSEQ multiplex PCR; TCRdb lists only in-frame clones, some missing. The sample holds about 54,000 clones, approximately 90% seen once. The sequencing here drew on CD4+ T cells from peripheral blood mononuclear cells, taken in the first trimester of pregnancy. All receptors come from a female donor with multiple sclerosis, enrolled in a pregnancy study.

The chain has TRBV27 and TRBJ2-1; 8 positions match TRBD2. CDR3 length: 16 amino acids. J lost 5 bases, V lost 0 bases, and 6 bases had no gene match. Germline values: CDR1 MNHEY, CDR2 SMNVEV (reference sequence). CDR3 nucleotides: TGTGCCAGCAGTTTATCGGGGCGGGAGGTCCACAATGAGCAGTTCTTC. Protein sequence: CASSLSGREVHNEQFF.

The chain employs TRBV2 and TRBJ2-7; 9 bases align to TRBD2. The germline V gene encodes CDR1 SNHLY and CDR2 FYNNEI. The CDR3 has 14 residues. V was pared by 5 bases and J by 3 bases, with 5 bases of the junction left unmatched. DNA of the CDR3: TGTGCCAGCAGTTCCGGGACTAGCATCTACGAGCAGTACTTC. Its protein is CASSSGTSIYEQYF.

This clone came up once. The J gene is TRBJ2-1, the V gene TRBV7-3, with 7 bases that match TRBD2. Germline CDR1 and CDR2: SGHTA and FQGTGA. The CDR3 covers 14 residues. Trimming removed 5 bases from V and 2 bases from J; junction bases left unmatched: 3. Here the CDR3 reads CASSRAGTYNEQFF. CDR3 nucleotide sequence: TGTGCCAGCAGCCGAGCGGGGACCTACAATGAGCAGTTCTTC.

This chain connects TRBV15 to TRBJ2-7; D remains ambiguous. The CDR3 runs 13 residues. Germline CDR1 LNHNV, CDR2 YYDKDF (reference sequence). Trimming cost V 1 base and J 2 bases, with 6 bases left between them. The CDR3 DNA reads as TGTGCCACCAGCAGAGTACAGACCTACGAGCAGTACTTC. This encodes CATSRVQTYEQYF. The full variable domain, completed using reference TRBV15 and TRBJ2-7, is DAMVIQNPRYQVTQFGKPVTLSCSQTLNHNVMYWYQQKSSQAPKLLFHYYDKDFNNEADTPDNFQSRRPNTSFCFLDIRSPGLGDTAMYLCATSRVQTYEQYFGPGTRLTVT.

This clone came up once. The chain recombines TRBV28 with TRBJ2-6; tentatively, D is TRBD1 (6 bases). The CDR3 is 15 residues long. V was trimmed by 6 bases and J by 2 bases, leaving 11 bases between them. Germline CDR1 and CDR2: MDHEN and SYDVKM. CDR3: CASRKQGTGANVLTF. The CDR3, as DNA: TGTGCCAGCAGAAAACAGGGTACTGGGGCCAACGTCCTGACTTTC. The full variable domain, its missing parts supplied by reference TRBV28 and TRBJ2-6, is DVKVTQSSRYLVKRTGEKVFLECVQDMDHENMFWYRQDPGLGLRLIYFSYDVKMKEKGDIPEGYSVSREKKERFSLILESASTNQTSMYLCASRKQGTGANVLTFGAGSRLTVL.

This rearrangement joins TRBV5-1 to TRBJ2-2; 10 bases are a match to TRBD2. The CDR3 is 16 residues long. After removal of 1 base from V and 4 bases from J, the junction contained 4 bases not matched to a gene. Germline assignment: CDR1 SGHRS and CDR2 YFSETQ. CDR3 region: CASSLFLAGATGELFF. The CDR3 DNA follows: TGCGCCAGCAGCTTGTTTCTAGCGGGAGCCACCGGGGAGCTGTTTTTT.

CDR3 loop: CASSPPDRQDQPQHF. CDR3 nucleotide sequence: TGTGCCAGCAGTCCGCCCGACAGGCAAGATCAGCCCCAGCATTTT. The rearrangement joins TRBV2 to TRBJ1-5; maybe TRBD1 (6 bases). V lost 5 bases and J 5 bases, leaving 16 bases between the germline ends. Looked up from germline, CDR1 is SNHLY and CDR2 is FYNNEI. The CDR3 has 15 residues.

The V and J genes are TRBV4-3 and TRBJ1-3; TRBD1 matches at 8 bases. Germline V gene lookup returns CDR1 LGHNA and CDR2 YSLEER. The CDR3 spans 19 residues. V was pared by 0 bases and J by 0 bases, with 10 bases of the junction left unmatched. This CDR3 reads CASSQDPQGAHFSGNTIYF. The CDR3, as DNA: TGCGCCAGCAGCCAAGACCCCCAGGGGGCACATTTCTCTGGAAACACCATATATTTT.

This chain joins TRBV6-5 and TRBJ1-4, with D possibly matching TRBD1 (5 bases). Germline V CDR1 and CDR2: MNHEY, SVGAGI. This CDR3 contains 16 residues. The germline V and J ends were trimmed by 4 bases and 0 bases, with 12 bases remaining between them. CDR3 DNA: TGTGCCAGCAGTTTCCAACGGGGGGCAACTAATGAAAAACTGTTTTTT. This encodes CASSFQRGATNEKLFF.

This chain joins TRBV5-1 and TRBJ2-7, with D possibly matching TRBD2 (6 bases). The germline CDR1 and CDR2 sequences are SGHRS and YFSETQ. CDR3 length: 15 residues. Deletions cut 3 bases from V and 6 bases from J, with 19 bases between. Here the CDR3 reads CASSSPSRDFREQYF. For the CDR3, the DNA is TGCGCCAGCAGCTCCCCGTCTCGGGACTTTCGCGAGCAGTACTTC.

This sequence joins TRBV5-1 and TRBJ1-3; a weak D match, TRBD1 (5 bases). The germline V gene has CDR1 SGHRS and CDR2 YFSETQ. The V gene lost 5 bases and the J gene lost 0 bases, with 12 bases spanning the gap. CDR3 length equals 15 residues. CDR3 in DNA: TGCGCCAGCAGACCCGCGGGGGTCTCTGGAAACACCATATATTTT. Translated, it gives CASRPAGVSGNTIYF.

V usage is TRBV28 and J usage is TRBJ2-3; tentatively, D is TRBD2 (6 bases). The V end lost 6 bases, the J end lost 1 base, and 20 bases lay between the germline ends. The CDR3 totals 17 residues. Germline CDR1 and CDR2: MDHEN and SYDVKM. Written as DNA, the CDR3 is TGTGCCAGCAGCCTCCCCGGGGGAACCGAAGGCACAGATACGCAGTATTTT. Residues: CASSLPGGTEGTDTQYF.

This chain links TRBV11-3 with TRBJ1-3; 9 nucleotides align to TRBD1. The germline CDR1 and CDR2 sequences are SGHNT and YENEEA. V dropped 3 bases and J dropped 6; count of bases not matched to a gene: 9. The CDR3 extends over 16 amino acids. The CDR3 loop reads CASSFTGTGLKNTIYF. CDR3 DNA: TGTGCCAGCAGCTTTACCGGGACAGGGCTCAAAAACACCATATATTTT.

The chain joins TRBV28 to TRBJ1-2; D uncertain. The V and J ends lost 3 bases and 3 bases respectively, with 8 bases between them. Germline V lookup: CDR1 MDHEN, CDR2 SYDVKM. The CDR3 loop spans 13 amino acids. The CDR3 region has the DNA TGTGCCAGCAGTTTGCGGGTAGACTATGGCTACACCTTC. Encoded protein: CASSLRVDYGYTF.

The chain combines TRBV21-1 with TRBJ1-5; the table's D call, TRBD1, has no DNA check behind it. TRBV21-1 is noted as a pseudogene. This CDR3 comprises 15 residues. The CDR3, as DNA: TGTGCCATCAGCTTAAACAGGGCTAGCAATCAGCCCCAGCATTTT. Protein sequence: CAISLNRASNQPQHF.

This chain uses TRBV6-5 with TRBJ1-5; TRBD1 might be the D (5 bases). Germline CDR1 and CDR2: MNHEY and SVGAGI. This CDR3 comprises 15 residues. The V end was cut by 5 bases, the J end by 1 base, with 12 bases between. The CDR3 nucleotides read TGTGCCAGCAGTGGCCCCGGGGGAAGCAATCAGCCCCAGCATTTT. Translating gives CASSGPGGSNQPQHF.

Within the sample, this clone is medium-sized. The chain recombines TRBV5-1 with TRBJ2-4, with 15 bases matching TRBD2. CDR3 length: 15 residues. The V and J ends lost 4 bases and 6 bases, in that order; junction bases with no gene match: 2. The germline V gene has CDR1 SGHRS and CDR2 YFSETQ. The CDR3 DNA sequence: TGCGCCAGCAGCCTGGGACTAGCGGGGGGAAACATTCAGTACTTC. It encodes CASSLGLAGGNIQYF. Variable domain in full (rest from reference TRBV5-1 and TRBJ2-4): KAGVTQTPRYLIKTRGQQVTLSCSPISGHRSVSWYQQTPGQGLQFLFEYFSETQRNKGNFPGRFSGRQFSNSRSEMNVSTLELGDSALYLCASSLGLAGGNIQYFGAGTRLSVL.

In this sample, this clone turned up once. V is TRBV30 and J is TRBJ1-1, with D possibly TRBD1 on 5 matching bases. This CDR3 region has 13 residues. The V gene's germline CDR1 is GTSNPN and CDR2 SVGIG (reference sequence). V was pared by 5 bases and J by 0 bases, with 10 bases between. For the CDR3, the DNA is TGTGCCTGGCAGGGTCCAATGAACACTGAAGCTTTCTTT. Its protein product is CAWQGPMNTEAFF.

The V gene is TRBV21-1, the J gene TRBJ1-5. TRBV21-1 constitutes a pseudogene. The CDR3 sequence is 14 residues long. CDR3 in amino acids: CASTLAAQDQPQHF. CDR3 coding DNA: TGTGCCAGCACCCTGGCGGCTCAAGATCAGCCCCAGCATTTT.

The rearrangement uses TRBV9 and TRBJ1-1; TRBD1 aligns across 9 bases. Germline V lookup: CDR1 SGDLS, CDR2 YYNGEE. Trimming removed 0 bases from V and 6 bases from J; junction bases left unmatched: 3. The CDR3 runs to 14 residues. CDR3 region: CASSVAGQGSEAFF. CDR3 DNA: TGTGCCAGCAGCGTAGCTGGACAGGGGTCTGAAGCTTTCTTT.

The genes are TRBV9 and TRBJ2-1; 12 bases are a match to TRBD1. V was pared by 4 bases and J by 8 bases, with 7 bases of the junction left unmatched. CDR1 is SGDLS and CDR2 is YYNGEE in the germline V gene. The CDR3 contains 15 residues. This CDR3 reads CASSPPGQGAHEQFF. CDR3 nucleotide sequence: TGTGCCAGCAGCCCTCCGGGACAGGGGGCCCATGAGCAGTTCTTC. Using reference TRBV9 and TRBJ2-1 for the parts outside the CDR3, the full variable domain is DSGVTQTPKHLITATGQRVTLRCSPRSGDLSVYWYQQSLDQGLQFLIQYYNGEERAKGNILERFSAQQFPDLHSELNLSSLELGDSALYFCASSPPGQGAHEQFFGPGTRLTVL.

The V and J genes are TRBV15 and TRBJ2-4; TRBD1 matches 8 bases. V dropped 4 bases and J dropped 2; count of bases not matched to a gene: 7. Germline V gives CDR1 LNHNV, CDR2 YYDKDF (reference sequence). This CDR3 contains 16 residues. The CDR3 nucleotides are TGTGCCACCAGCACCGGACAGGGCGAAACCAAAAACATTCAGTACTTC. This codes for CATSTGQGETKNIQYF.